Shown below are 3 T cell receptor beta chains from a single sample sequenced in a study of shared clonotypes between healthy human individuals. TCRdb's table, derived via immunoSEQ multiplex PCR, lists solely in-frame clones and lacks some. This repertoire shows millions of clones, just over 90% found once; its top ten account for roughly 0.15%. Source material: naive CD4+ T cells sorted from blood. Subset noted: CD45RA+ positively selected. These receptors all stem from a man younger than 35 in good health.

V is TRBV7-6 and J is TRBJ2-3; D is undetermined. Germline CDR1 and CDR2: SGHVS and FNYEAQ. V gave up 3 bases and J gave up 5 bases, with 9 bases separating them. The CDR3 runs to 13 residues. The CDR3 bases are TGTGCCAGCAGCTTTACCGGGCGAGATACGCAGTATTTT. It translates to CASSFTGRDTQYF.

The V gene is TRBV6-6, the J gene TRBJ2-7; D tentatively reads TRBD1 or TRBD2 (5 bases each). The germline CDR1 and CDR2 sequences are MNHNY and SVGAGI (reference sequence). This CDR3 has 14 residues. V dropped 6 bases and J dropped 11 bases, with 23 bases sitting between them. CDR3 bases: TGTGCCAGCAGGCCTGGGACGCCTGTAGCTAGGGAGTACTTC. It specifies CASRPGTPVAREYF.

The chain combines TRBV27 with TRBJ1-6; no reliable D call. V lost 2 bases, J lost 9 bases, and 17 bases lay in between. From germline, CDR1 is MNHEY and CDR2 SMNVEV (reference sequence). The CDR3 spans 16 residues. In DNA, the CDR3 is TGTGCCAGCAGTTTAAACATCCCGGCTTTTAGTTCACCCCTCCACTTT. Its protein product is CASSLNIPAFSSPLHF.